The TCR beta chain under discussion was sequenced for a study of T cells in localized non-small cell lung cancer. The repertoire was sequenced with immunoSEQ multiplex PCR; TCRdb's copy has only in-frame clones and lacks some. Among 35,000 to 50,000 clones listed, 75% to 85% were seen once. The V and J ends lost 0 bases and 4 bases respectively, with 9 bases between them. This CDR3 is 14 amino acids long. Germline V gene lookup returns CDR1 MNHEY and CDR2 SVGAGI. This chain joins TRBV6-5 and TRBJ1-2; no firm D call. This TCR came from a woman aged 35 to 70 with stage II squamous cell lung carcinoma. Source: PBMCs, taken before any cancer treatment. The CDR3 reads CASSYSGNTYGYTF. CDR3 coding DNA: TGTGCCAGCAGTTACTCGGGAAATACCTATGGCTACACCTTC.